Listed below are T cell receptor beta chains from one sample, sequenced in a study of a mutant IDH1 vaccine in newly diagnosed glioma. Their antigens are not known. Data came from immunoSEQ multiplex PCR; TCRdb stores just in-frame clones and leaves some out. Seen here are more than 60,000 clones, 60% to 75% observed once, and the top ten hold over 3.5%. Sample: PBMCs, taken from a glioma patient whose treatment included an IDH1 peptide vaccine. All receptors derive from a man aged 45 to 65 with glioma. Both conserved end residues are part of each CDR3. The D gene is left open where the match is weak. Some rows have no size entry. The others give once, few or many, or a class for an expanded clone.

clone size | J gene | D gene | V gene | CDR3 DNA | CDR3 protein
- | TRBJ2-3 | - | TRBV9 | TGTGCCAGCAGCCTAGACTCCGAGGGCACAGATACGCAGTATTTT | CASSLDSEGTDTQYF
- | TRBJ2-5 | TRBD1 | TRBV5-6 | TGTGCCAGCAGCTCAAATCCGGGACAGGGGAAAGAGACCCAGTACTTC | CASSSNPGQGKETQYF
- | TRBJ2-3 | - | TRBV5-4 | TGTGCCAGCAGCTTGGGCCCACCCACAGATACGCAGTATTTT | CASSLGPPTDTQYF
- | TRBJ2-4 | - | TRBV5-1 | TGCGCCAGCAGCCCCGGGACTGTAGCCAAAAACATTCAGTACTTC | CASSPGTVAKNIQYF
- | TRBJ2-1 | TRBD2 | TRBV29-1 | TGCAGCGTTGAAGGGCGGGGGATTGACAATGAGCAGTTCTTC | CSVEGRGIDNEQFF
few | TRBJ2-2 | TRBD1 | TRBV19 | TGTGCCAGTAGTATAGTCGGGACAGTAACTACCGGGGAGCTGTTTTTT | CASSIVGTVTTGELFF
- | TRBJ2-7 | - | TRBV5-1 | TGCGCCAGCAGCTTGAAGTATGGGGGGCGACCACTCTCCTACGAGCAGTACTTC | CASSLKYGGRPLSYEQYF
few | TRBJ1-5 | - | TRBV6-1 | TGTGCCAGCAGTGAAGGCAATCAGCCCCAGCATTTT | CASSEGNQPQHF
- | TRBJ2-1 | - | TRBV4-3 | TGCGCCAGCAGCCAAGACCGAGTAAGCTCCTACAATGAGCAGTTCTTC | CASSQDRVSSYNEQFF
- | TRBJ2-7 | TRBD1 | TRBV6-5 | TGTGCCAGCAGCCGGGGACAGGACGAGCAGTACTTC | CASSRGQDEQYF
- | TRBJ2-1 | - | TRBV30 | TGTGCCTGCCAAAAACTGGCGGCATTCGAGCAGTTCTTC | CACQKLAAFEQFF
- | TRBJ2-5 | - | TRBV14 | TGTGCCAGCAGCCGTCAAGAGACCCAGTACTTC | CASSRQETQYF
- | TRBJ1-1 | - | TRBV10-3 | TGTGCCATCAGTGAAGGGACATACGCTGAAGCTTTCTTT | CAISEGTYAEAFF
- | TRBJ2-5 | TRBD2 | TRBV30 | TGTGCCTGGAGTTCCCGGACTAGGCAAGAGACCCAGTACTTC | CAWSSRTRQETQYF
- | TRBJ2-2 | - | TRBV14 | TGTGCCAGCAGCCACCGGGCCGGGAACACCGGGGAGCTGTTTTTT | CASSHRAGNTGELFF
- | TRBJ1-5 | - | TRBV5-6 | TGTGCCAGCAGCTACTTGACCGGGAGGAATCAGCCCCAGCATTTT | CASSYLTGRNQPQHF
- | TRBJ2-7 | - | TRBV19 | TGTGCCAGTAGTGGAGCACAAAGGACCTACGAGCAGTACTTC | CASSGAQRTYEQYF
- | TRBJ1-1 | TRBD1 | TRBV13 | TGTGCCAGCAGCGCCAGGACAGGGGTTGAAGCTTTCTTT | CASSARTGVEAFF
- | TRBJ2-1 | TRBD2 | TRBV5-5 | TGTGCCAGCAGCCTGGGACTAAACAATGAGCAGTTCTTC | CASSLGLNNEQFF
once | TRBJ1-6 | TRBD1 | TRBV11-3 | TGTGCCAGCAGCAGGGGACAGGCCGGTTCACCCCTCCACTTT | CASSRGQAGSPLHF
- | TRBJ2-2 | - | TRBV12-5 | TGTGCTAGTGGTTTGGTCGGAAACACCGGGGAGCTGTTTTTT | CASGLVGNTGELFF
- | TRBJ1-1 | - | TRBV27 | TGTGCCACCAGGGGACTTGCGAACACTGAAGCTTTCTTT | CATRGLANTEAFF
few | TRBJ1-1 | - | TRBV19 | TGTGCCAGTAGTATGGGGGACACTGAAGCTTTCTTT | CASSMGDTEAFF
- | TRBJ2-5 | TRBD1 | TRBV23-1 | TGCGCCAGCAGTCAATCCGGGACAGAAGAGACCCAGTACTTC | CASSQSGTEETQYF
- | TRBJ2-3 | - | TRBV29-1 | TGCAGCGTTGAAAAGTGGGGTTACACAGATACGCAGTATTTT | CSVEKWGYTDTQYF
- | TRBJ1-2 | TRBD1 | TRBV4-2 | TGTGCCAGCAGCCCTTCGGACAGGGTGGAGTATGGCTACACCTTC | CASSPSDRVEYGYTF
few | TRBJ1-2 | - | TRBV5-4 | TGTGCCAGCAGCTTGGCGGGGGTTAACTATGGCTACACCTTC | CASSLAGVNYGYTF
- | TRBJ1-1 | - | TRBV6-1 | TGTGCCAGCATGGGATTCGCTGAAGCTTTCTTT | CASMGFAEAFF
- | TRBJ1-5 | TRBD1 | TRBV7-8 | TGTGCCAGCAGCATAAGAGGGGACAGGGCCAATCAGCCCCAGCATTTT | CASSIRGDRANQPQHF
- | TRBJ2-7 | - | TRBV5-5 | TGTGCCAGCTCTTCGGGGAGGTACTCCTACGAGCAGTACTTC | CASSSGRYSYEQYF
- | TRBJ2-6 | TRBD1 | TRBV27 | TGTGCCAGCAGTCAGACGCGAGACAGGGTCTCTGGGGCCAACGTCCTGACTTTC | CASSQTRDRVSGANVLTF
few | TRBJ1-2 | - | TRBV28 | TGTGCCAGCACCTTTGATGAGGACAGCTATGGCTACACCTTC | CASTFDEDSYGYTF
- | TRBJ2-5 | - | TRBV29-1 | TGCAGCGTTGAAGATCTCGTGACTACGAGAGAGACCCAGTACTTC | CSVEDLVTTRETQYF
- | TRBJ1-3 | - | TRBV29-1 | TGCAGCGTGACCCGGGGGTCTGGAAACACCATATATTTT | CSVTRGSGNTIYF
- | TRBJ1-1 | - | TRBV5-1 | TGCGCCAGCAGCTTGGTCGGGGGAGTGAACACTGAAGCTTTCTTT | CASSLVGGVNTEAFF
few | TRBJ1-2 | TRBD1 | TRBV15 | TGTGCCACCAGCATCGGGGACAGGACTTATGGCTACACCTTC | CATSIGDRTYGYTF
- | TRBJ1-1 | - | TRBV5-1 | TGCGCCAGCAGCTTCCCAAAGGGGGGAAACACTGAAGCTTTCTTT | CASSFPKGGNTEAFF
- | TRBJ1-4 | TRBD1 | TRBV19 | TGTGCCAGTAGCCCAAACGGACAGGGTGGCGAAAAACTGTTTTTT | CASSPNGQGGEKLFF
- | TRBJ2-7 | - | TRBV9 | TGTGCCAGCAGCGTCCAGGTCCCATACGAGCAGTACTTC | CASSVQVPYEQYF
- | TRBJ1-4 | - | TRBV16 | TGTGCCAGCAGCCCCTCCCCTTGGACCGAAGGCGGAGAAAAACTGTTTTTT | CASSPSPWTEGGEKLFF
- | TRBJ2-1 | - | TRBV9 | TGTGCCAGCAGCGTACGGGGGGCGAATTCCAATGAGCAGTTCTTC | CASSVRGANSNEQFF
- | TRBJ1-1 | - | TRBV29-1 | TGCAGCGGCTTACGGGGATTGGGTGAAGCTTTCTTT | CSGLRGLGEAFF
- | TRBJ2-7 | - | TRBV13 | TGTGCCAGCAGCGTAAACGGGGGCAACGAGCAGTACTTC | CASSVNGGNEQYF
- | TRBJ1-1 | TRBD1 | TRBV5-1 | TGCGCCAGCAGACCCGACAGGGGAATGAACACTGAAGCTTTCTTT | CASRPDRGMNTEAFF
- | TRBJ2-5 | TRBD2 | TRBV9 | TGTGCCAGCAGCCCAGCGGGGACTGTGGGGGAGACCCAGTACTTC | CASSPAGTVGETQYF
- | TRBJ1-4 | - | TRBV30 | TGTGCCTGGAGTGCATCCAGAGGGGAAAAACTGTTTTTT | CAWSASRGEKLFF
- | TRBJ1-3 | - | TRBV19 | TGTGCCAGTCATCAGGGTCCAGGCGGAAACACCATATATTTT | CASHQGPGGNTIYF
- | TRBJ2-3 | - | TRBV29-1 | TGCAGCGTCGGCACAGATACGCAGTATTTT | CSVGTDTQYF
once | TRBJ1-5 | - | TRBV7-2 | TGTGCCAGCAGTCCCCTTGGGCAGAGGCAGCCCCAGCATTTT | CASSPLGQRQPQHF
- | TRBJ2-7 | TRBD1 | TRBV18 | TGTGCCAGCTCCCCCGGGACAGACTCCTACGAGCAGTACTTC | CASSPGTDSYEQYF
once | TRBJ2-5 | - | TRBV2 | TGTGCCAGCAGTGTGAGCCAAGAGACCCAGTACTTC | CASSVSQETQYF